This T cell receptor beta chain was captured by sequencing in a study of OX40 agonist ivuxolimab in advanced cancers. Study-wide context: Ivuxolimab, which targeted the costimulatory receptor OX40 (CD134), was an agonistic, fully human IgG2 monoclonal antibody. Intravenous ivuxolimab was administered to patients every 2 weeks at six dose levels: 0.01, 0.1, 0.3, 1.5, 3 and 10 mg/kg. Among the 50 to 55 dose-escalation patients, some 19 had hepatocellular carcinoma, roughly 15 melanoma, 9 renal cell carcinoma and 9 head and neck cancer. A male proportion of 82.7% and a mean age of approximately 62 years, ranging from about 20 to 80, were recorded for the dose-escalation cohort. Prior anti-PD-1, anti-PD-L1 or anti-CTLA-4 therapy was permitted, and checkpoint inhibitors had been received by roughly 40% of dose-escalation patients. Three dose-escalation patients achieved partial responses, one with hepatocellular carcinoma and two with cutaneous melanoma. Peripheral TCRbeta sequencing was intended to test whether TCR sequence diversity was altered and clonal T-cell expansion was caused by ivuxolimab. The paper describes the monotherapy dose-escalation part (N of about 47 patients) of the phase I trial of ivuxolimab. Overall results and qualifications from the work: Low levels of normalized T-cell clonal expansion were also seen in some nonresponding patients. At doses of 0.1 to 3.0 mg/kg, clonal expansion of both CD4+ and CD8+ T cells in blood was seen between baseline and week 6. After ivuxolimab, CD8+ T cells had more expanded clones than CD4+ T cells on average. Partial responders in the 0.1-3.0 mg/kg groups had among the lowest normalized peripheral clonal expansion, especially among CD8+ T cells. The antigen specificity of the peripheral T cells that underwent clonal expansion was not determined.

Genomic DNA was isolated from the sorted cells so that the TCRbeta CDR3 region could be sequenced. TCRbeta CDR3 regions were sequenced using the immunoSEQ Assay. As stored in TCRdb, this immuneACCESS dataset retains in-frame rearrangements with V and J assigned. A fraction of the clones does not appear; measured against another copy, unresolved V genes explain less than half of the discrepancy, and the remainder lacks a known reason. This sample gives roughly 80,000 clones in total; roughly 80% of them show up just once. The leading ten clones occupy more than 0.75% of the sample. The trial excluded patients who had a history of autoimmune disease or were on systemic immunosuppression. Peripheral blood for TCR sequencing was drawn from every dose cohort at baseline, at cycle 4 day 1 and at cycle 7 day 1. Samples came from an open-label, multicenter, first-in-human phase I dose-escalation trial of ivuxolimab. Adults with locally advanced or metastatic melanoma, renal cell carcinoma, hepatocellular carcinoma or head and neck squamous cell carcinoma were enrolled in the trial. Before TCR sequencing, CD4+ and CD8+ T cells were separately sorted from peripheral blood.

For CDR1 and CDR2, the germline V gene lists SGDLS and YYNGEE. The CDR3, cysteine through phenylalanine, is 14 amino acids long. The kept DNA is CDR3 alone, 42 bases in frame from the first base. The trim is 4 bases for V and 4 bases for J, with a gap of 14 bases between the germline ends. Concerning this clone itself: This clone's antigen is unknown. Qualities for individual bases were not recorded, and no much larger clone is one base off.

The receptor's source is an adult with an advanced solid tumor such as melanoma, head and neck, liver or kidney cancer. The chain joins TRBV9 to TRBJ1-1, with the D segment identity uncertain. The material sequenced was CD4+ or CD8+ T cells sorted from blood, taken in a trial of the OX40 agonist ivuxolimab. The sequenced DNA is TGTGCCAGCAGCTCTCTGACGGAGGGCACTGAAGCTTTCTTT. Its translation reads: CASSSLTEGTEAFF. This CDR3, with the reference TRBV9 and TRBJ1-1 proteins standing in past its ends, gives the full variable domain DSGVTQTPKHLITATGQRVTLRCSPRSGDLSVYWYQQSLDQGLQFLIQYYNGEERAKGNILERFSAQQFPDLHSELNLSSLELGDSALYFCASSSLTEGTEAFFGQGTRLTVV.